This T cell receptor beta chain was found in a study of control samples from healthy donors and cancer patients. The germline gives CDR1 LNHDA, CDR2 SQIVND (reference sequence). Losses at the gene ends were 6 bases for V and 1 base for J; bases not matched to a gene: 10. The CDR3 totals 17 residues. Some clones are missing from TCRdb's copy, which holds only in-frame ones; the method was immunoSEQ multiplex PCR. The sample lists about 160,000 clones, over 85% seen once, with roughly 8.4% in the top ten. The TCR was taken from a middle-aged woman in good health. This sequence joins TRBV19 and TRBJ1-1, with 11 nucleotides matching TRBD1. The source material was blood. For the CDR3, the DNA is TGTGCCAGTAGAAATAACGGACAGGGGGCAGGGAACACTGAAGCTTTCTTT. It encodes CASRNNGQGAGNTEAFF.